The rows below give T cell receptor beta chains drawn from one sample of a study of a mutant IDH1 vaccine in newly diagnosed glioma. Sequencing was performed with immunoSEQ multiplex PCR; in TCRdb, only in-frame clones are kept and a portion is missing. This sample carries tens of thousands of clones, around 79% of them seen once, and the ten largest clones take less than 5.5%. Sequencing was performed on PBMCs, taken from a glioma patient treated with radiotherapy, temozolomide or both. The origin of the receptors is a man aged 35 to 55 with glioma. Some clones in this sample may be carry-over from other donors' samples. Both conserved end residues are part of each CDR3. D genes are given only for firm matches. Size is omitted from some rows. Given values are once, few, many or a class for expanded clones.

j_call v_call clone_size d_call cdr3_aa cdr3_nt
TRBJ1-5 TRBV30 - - CAWSADSNQPQHF TGTGCCTGGAGTGCGGATAGCAATCAGCCCCAGCATTTT
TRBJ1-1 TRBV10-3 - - CAVKRQENTEAFF TGTGCCGTCAAGAGACAGGAGAACACTGAAGCTTTCTTT
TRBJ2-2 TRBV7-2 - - CASSKTSFGTGELFF TGTGCCAGCAGCAAGACTAGTTTTGGCACCGGGGAGCTGTTTTTT
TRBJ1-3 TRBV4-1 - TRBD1 CASSQGQGGLKRNTIYF TGCGCCAGCAGCCAAGGACAGGGAGGCCTAAAGAGAAACACCATATATTTT
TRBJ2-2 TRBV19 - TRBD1 CASSLNRGPNTGELFF TGTGCCAGTAGTCTCAACAGGGGGCCGAACACCGGGGAGCTGTTTTTT
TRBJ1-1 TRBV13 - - CASSSAGGTEAFF TGTGCCAGCAGCTCGGCAGGAGGGACTGAAGCTTTCTTT
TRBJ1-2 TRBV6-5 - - CASSYSVGANYGYTF TGTGCCAGCAGTTACTCTGTCGGCGCTAACTATGGCTACACCTTC
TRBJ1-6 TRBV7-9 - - CASSLAQKETYNSPLHF TGTGCCAGCAGCTTAGCGCAAAAGGAAACCTATAATTCACCCCTCCACTTT
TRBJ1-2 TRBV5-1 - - CASSLDGGLGYGYTF TGCGCCAGCAGCTTGGATGGGGGGCTCGGCTATGGCTACACCTTC
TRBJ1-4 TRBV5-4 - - CASSLRGNEKLFF TGTGCCAGCAGCTTACGCGGAAATGAAAAACTGTTTTTT
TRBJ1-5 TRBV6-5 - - CASSPQGRQPQHF TGTGCCAGCAGCCCACAGGGCCGTCAGCCCCAGCATTTT
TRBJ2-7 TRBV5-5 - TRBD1 CASSLAGTEVYEQYF TGTGCCAGCAGCTTGGCCGGGACAGAAGTTTACGAGCAGTACTTC
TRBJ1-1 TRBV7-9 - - CASSTSRTTGNTEAFF TGTGCCAGCAGCACTAGTAGGACGACAGGGAACACTGAAGCTTTCTTT
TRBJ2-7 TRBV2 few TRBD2 CASSYDWLAGQDSYEQYF TGTGCCAGCAGTTACGACTGGTTAGCGGGGCAGGACTCCTACGAGCAGTACTTC
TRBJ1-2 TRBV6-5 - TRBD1 CASSYSGTGHYGYTF TGTGCCAGCAGTTACTCTGGGACAGGGCATTATGGCTACACCTTC
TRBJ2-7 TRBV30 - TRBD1 CAWSVGEGGVGQYF TGTGCCTGGAGTGTAGGGGAAGGGGGCGTCGGGCAGTACTTC
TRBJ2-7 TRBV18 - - CASSPGQGNEQYF TGTGCCAGCTCACCAGGCCAGGGGAACGAGCAGTACTTC
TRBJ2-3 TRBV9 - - CASSVGDHNTQYF TGTGCCAGCAGCGTAGGAGACCACAATACGCAGTATTTT
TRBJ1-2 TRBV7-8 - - CASRPSIGGAYGYTF TGTGCCAGCAGGCCTTCAATCGGGGGAGCTTATGGCTACACCTTC
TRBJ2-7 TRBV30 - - CAWTPSYGEQYF TGTGCCTGGACACCTTCCTACGGGGAGCAGTACTTC
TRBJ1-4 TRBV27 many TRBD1 CASGRTGLGEKLFF TGTGCCAGCGGCAGGACAGGGCTTGGAGAAAAACTGTTTTTT
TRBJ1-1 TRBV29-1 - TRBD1 CSVEGGQGAFEGSTEAFF TGCAGCGTTGAAGGGGGACAGGGGGCTTTTGAGGGGAGCACTGAAGCTTTCTTT
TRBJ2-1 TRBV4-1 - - CASSQGPVSSYNEQFF TGCGCCAGCAGCCAAGGTCCGGTCAGCTCCTACAATGAGCAGTTCTTC
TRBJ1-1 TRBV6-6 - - CASSFSGLNTEAFF TGTGCCAGCAGTTTCTCGGGGTTGAACACTGAAGCTTTCTTT
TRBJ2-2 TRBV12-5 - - CASGLGLGAGELFF TGTGCTAGTGGTTTGGGACTTGGTGCCGGGGAGCTGTTTTTT
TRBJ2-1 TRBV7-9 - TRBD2 CASSLSGGARDEQFF TGTGCCAGCAGCCTAAGCGGGGGGGCCAGGGATGAGCAGTTCTTC
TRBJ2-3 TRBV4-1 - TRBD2 CASSQVLAGGPDTQYF TGCGCCAGCAGCCAAGTGTTAGCGGGGGGGCCAGATACGCAGTATTTT
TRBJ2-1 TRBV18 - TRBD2 CASSPEERGAPVEQFF TGTGCCAGCTCACCGGAAGAGCGGGGGGCGCCTGTTGAGCAGTTCTTC
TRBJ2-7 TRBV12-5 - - CASCRDTTYEQYF TGTGCTAGTTGCCGGGACACCACCTACGAGCAGTACTTC
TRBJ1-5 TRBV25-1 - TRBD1 CASSEGTGSYQPQHF TGTGCCAGCAGTGAAGGGACAGGGAGTTATCAGCCCCAGCATTTT
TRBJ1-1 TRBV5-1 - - CASSAAWKETEAFF TGCGCCAGCAGCGCTGCCTGGAAGGAGACTGAAGCTTTCTTT
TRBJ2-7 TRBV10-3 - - CAISDGDYEQYF TGTGCCATCAGTGACGGGGACTACGAGCAGTACTTC
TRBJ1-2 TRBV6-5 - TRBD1 CASSYPRGNNYGYTF TGTGCCAGCAGTTACCCCAGGGGGAATAACTATGGCTACACCTTC
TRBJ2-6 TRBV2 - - CASFTTGANVLTF TGTGCCAGCTTCACGACTGGGGCCAACGTCCTGACTTTC
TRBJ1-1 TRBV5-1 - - CASSDTPNTEAFF TGCGCCAGCAGTGACACCCCGAACACTGAAGCTTTCTTT